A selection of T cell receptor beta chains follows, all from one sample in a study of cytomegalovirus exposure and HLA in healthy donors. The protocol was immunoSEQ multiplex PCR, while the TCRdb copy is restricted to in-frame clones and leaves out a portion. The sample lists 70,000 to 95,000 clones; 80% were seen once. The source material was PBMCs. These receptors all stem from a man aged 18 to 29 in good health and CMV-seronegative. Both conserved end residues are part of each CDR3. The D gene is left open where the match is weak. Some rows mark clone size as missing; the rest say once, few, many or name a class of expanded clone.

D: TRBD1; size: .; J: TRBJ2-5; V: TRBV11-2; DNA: TGTGCCAGCAGCTTTGGGACAGTACAAGAGACCCAGTACTTC; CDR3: CASSFGTVQETQYF
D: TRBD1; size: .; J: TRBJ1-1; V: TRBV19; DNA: TGTGCCAGTCGGAGACAGGGGGGGACTGAAGCTTTCTTT; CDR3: CASRRQGGTEAFF
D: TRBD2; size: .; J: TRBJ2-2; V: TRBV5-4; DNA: TGTGCCAGCAGCCCCGGGACTAGCGGGGTCAGAGGGGGCACCGGGGAGCTGTTTTTT; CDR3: CASSPGTSGVRGGTGELFF
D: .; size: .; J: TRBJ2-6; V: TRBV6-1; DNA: TGTGCCAGCAGTCCTCAGGGAACTGGGGCCAACGTCCTGACTTTC; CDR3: CASSPQGTGANVLTF
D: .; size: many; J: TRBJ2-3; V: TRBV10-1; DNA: TGCGCCAGCAGTGAGTCCACAGGGAAGGATACGCAGTATTTT; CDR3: CASSESTGKDTQYF
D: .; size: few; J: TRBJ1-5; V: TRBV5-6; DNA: TGTGCCAGCAGCTCCTTTACAGGATTAAGAGGCAATCAGCCCCAGCATTTT; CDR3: CASSSFTGLRGNQPQHF
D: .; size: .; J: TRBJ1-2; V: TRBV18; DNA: TGTGCCAGCTCACCACCAGGGGGTCACTATGGCTACACCTTC; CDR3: CASSPPGGHYGYTF
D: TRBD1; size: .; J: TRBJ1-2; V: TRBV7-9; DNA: TGTTCCAGCAGCTTAGTTTCTGGCAGGGGGCTCTCTAACTATGGCTACACCTTC; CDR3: CSSSLVSGRGLSNYGYTF
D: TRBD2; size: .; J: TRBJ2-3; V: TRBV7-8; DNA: TGTGCCAGCAGCTGGGGACTAGCGGGGGCCACAGATACGCAGTATTTT; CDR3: CASSWGLAGATDTQYF
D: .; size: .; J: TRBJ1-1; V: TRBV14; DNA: TGTGCCAGCAGCCAAGGAGAACAGGTAGGGTCGGGCACTGAAGCTTTCTTT; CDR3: CASSQGEQVGSGTEAFF
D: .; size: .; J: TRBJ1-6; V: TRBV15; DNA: TGTGCCACCACCAGGCAGTCCTATAATTCACCCCTCCACTTT; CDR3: CATTRQSYNSPLHF
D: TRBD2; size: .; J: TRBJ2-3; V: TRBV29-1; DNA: TGCAGCGTTGATTGGACGGGGGGGCGTCGCACAGATACGCAGTATTTT; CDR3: CSVDWTGGRRTDTQYF
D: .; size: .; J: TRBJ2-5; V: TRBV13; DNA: TGTGCCAGCAGCTTAAAGGGGCCTTTCCAAGAGACCCAGTACTTC; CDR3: CASSLKGPFQETQYF
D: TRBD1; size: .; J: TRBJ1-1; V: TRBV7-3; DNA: TGTGCCAGCAGCGTAGGACAGGAAAATGAAGCTTTCTTT; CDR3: CASSVGQENEAFF
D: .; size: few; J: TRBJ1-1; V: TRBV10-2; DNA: TGCGCCAGCACCCCATCAGTGAACACTGAAGCTTTCTTT; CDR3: CASTPSVNTEAFF
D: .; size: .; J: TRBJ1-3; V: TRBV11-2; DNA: TGTGCCAGCAGCCTTCAGTGGGGGGAAGTGGGGAGCTCTGGAAACACCATATATTTT; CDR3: CASSLQWGEVGSSGNTIYF
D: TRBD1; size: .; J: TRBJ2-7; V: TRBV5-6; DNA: TGTGCCAGCAGCCCCGGGACAGGGCAAGCCTTC; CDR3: CASSPGTGQAF
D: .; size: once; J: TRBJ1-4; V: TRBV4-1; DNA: TGCGCCAGCAGCCAAGATGGACAAGGCGGTGGAAAACTGTTTTTT; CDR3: CASSQDGQGGGKLFF
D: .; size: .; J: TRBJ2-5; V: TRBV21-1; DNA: TGTGCCTGTACTAGCGGGGCCGACCAAGAGACCCAGTACTTC; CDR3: CACTSGADQETQYF
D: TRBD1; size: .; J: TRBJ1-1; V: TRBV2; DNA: TGTGCCAGCAGTCGACAGGGGAAAGACACTGAAGCTTTCTTT; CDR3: CASSRQGKDTEAFF
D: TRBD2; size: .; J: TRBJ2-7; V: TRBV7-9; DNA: TGTTCCAGCAGCTTAGGCTCGGGGGGGGTCTACGAGCAGTACTTC; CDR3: CSSSLGSGGVYEQYF
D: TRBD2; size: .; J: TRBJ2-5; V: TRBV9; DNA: TGTGCCAGCAGCGTTGGACTAGCGGAAGAGACCCAGTACTTC; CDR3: CASSVGLAEETQYF
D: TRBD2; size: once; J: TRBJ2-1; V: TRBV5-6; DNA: TGTGCCAGCAGCGGCCTTCGGGGGGGCTCCTACAATGAGCAGTTCTTC; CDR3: CASSGLRGGSYNEQFF
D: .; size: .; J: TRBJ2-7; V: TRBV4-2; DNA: TGTGCCAGCAACCCAATTTATTACGTCCAGGCCCCCCTTTACGAGCAGTACTTC; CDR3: CASNPIYYVQAPLYEQYF
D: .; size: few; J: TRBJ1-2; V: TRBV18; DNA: TGTGCCAGCTCACCATCAGGGGCCCCCGGCCTGGGCTACACCTTC; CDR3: CASSPSGAPGLGYTF
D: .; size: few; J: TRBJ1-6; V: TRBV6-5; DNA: TGTGCCAGCAGTTACGGGGCAGGGGTGAATTCACCCCTCCACTTT; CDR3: CASSYGAGVNSPLHF
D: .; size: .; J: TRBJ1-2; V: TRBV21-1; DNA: TGTGCCAGCAGCCCTTTCCGGGGGAACTATGGCTACACCTTC; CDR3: CASSPFRGNYGYTF
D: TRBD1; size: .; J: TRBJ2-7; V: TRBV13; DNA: TGTGCCAGCAGCTTAGAGGGGACAGGGGGATACGAGCAGTACTTC; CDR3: CASSLEGTGGYEQYF
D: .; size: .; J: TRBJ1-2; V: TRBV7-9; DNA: TGTTCCAGCAGCTCCCTCCTCGGACAGAGTATACATGGCTACACCTTC; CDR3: CSSSSLLGQSIHGYTF
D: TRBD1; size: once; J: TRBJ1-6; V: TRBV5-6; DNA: TGTGCCAGCCAAGGGGGGACAGGGCTAAATTCACCCCTCCACTTT; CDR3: CASQGGTGLNSPLHF
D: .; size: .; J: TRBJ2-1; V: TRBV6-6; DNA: TGTGCCAGCAGTTACTCAGAGGGCCTCTTC; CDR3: CASSYSEGLF
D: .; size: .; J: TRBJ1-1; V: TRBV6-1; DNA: TGTGCCAGCACCATAGAACTTACAGGGAAGACTGAAGCTTTCTTT; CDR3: CASTIELTGKTEAFF
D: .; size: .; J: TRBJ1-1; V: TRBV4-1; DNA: TGCGCCAGCAGCCAAGAGGCCCAAGGGGTCACTGAAGCTTTCTTT; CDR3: CASSQEAQGVTEAFF
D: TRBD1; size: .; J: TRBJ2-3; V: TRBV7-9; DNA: TGTTCCAGCAGTATTCGGACAGGGGTCCCCACAGATACGCAGTATTTT; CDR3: CSSSIRTGVPTDTQYF
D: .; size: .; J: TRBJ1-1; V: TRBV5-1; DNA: TGCGCCAGCAGCTTGGATATGAACACTGAAGCTTTCTTT; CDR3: CASSLDMNTEAFF
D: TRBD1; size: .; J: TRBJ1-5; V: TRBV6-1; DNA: TGTGCCAGCAGTGAGACAGGGGGTTATAGCAATCAGCCCCAGCATTTT; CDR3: CASSETGGYSNQPQHF
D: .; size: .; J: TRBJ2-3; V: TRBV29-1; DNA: TGCAGCGTTGAAGACAGCGACACAGATACGCAGTATTTT; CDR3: CSVEDSDTDTQYF
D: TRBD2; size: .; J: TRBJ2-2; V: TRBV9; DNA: TGTGCCAGCAGCGTCACTGAGACTAGCGGTGCGAACACCGGGGAGCTGTTTTTT; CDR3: CASSVTETSGANTGELFF
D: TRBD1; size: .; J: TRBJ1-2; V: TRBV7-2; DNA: TGTGCCAGCAGCTCTGTCCTACAGGGGGCGACCAACTATGGCTACACCTTC; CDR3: CASSSVLQGATNYGYTF
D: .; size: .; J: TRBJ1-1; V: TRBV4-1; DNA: TGCGCCAGCAGCCAAGGGACAATGAACACTGAAGCTTTCTTT; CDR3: CASSQGTMNTEAFF
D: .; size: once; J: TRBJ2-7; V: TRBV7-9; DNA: TGTGCCAGCAGCCCTCTCGATTACGAGCAGTACTTC; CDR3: CASSPLDYEQYF
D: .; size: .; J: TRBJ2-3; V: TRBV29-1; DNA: TGCAGCGTTGAACCCCGGCGGGGGCCTAGCACAGATACGCAGTATTTT; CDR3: CSVEPRRGPSTDTQYF
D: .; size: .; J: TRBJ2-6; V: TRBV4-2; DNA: TGTGCCAGCAGCCACCGAGGGTTAGGCGACTCTGGGGCCAACGTCCTGACTTTC; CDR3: CASSHRGLGDSGANVLTF
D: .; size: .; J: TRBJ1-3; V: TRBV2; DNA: TGTGCCAGCAGTGAATTTAGCTCTGGAAACACCATATATTTT; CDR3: CASSEFSSGNTIYF
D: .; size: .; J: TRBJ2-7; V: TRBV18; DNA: TGTGCCAGCTCACCCGACAGCTACGAGCAGTACTTC; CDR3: CASSPDSYEQYF
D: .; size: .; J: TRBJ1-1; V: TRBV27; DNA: TGTGCCAGCAGCCCTCGGTCCCGAGCTGAAGCTTTCTTT; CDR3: CASSPRSRAEAFF
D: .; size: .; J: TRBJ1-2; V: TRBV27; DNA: TGTGCCAGCAGTTTATCAGGGGGCTATGGCTACACCTTC; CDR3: CASSLSGGYGYTF
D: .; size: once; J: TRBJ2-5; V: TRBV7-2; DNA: TGTGCCAGCAGCTTAGTGGGCAGGGCCAAAGGGGAGACCCAGTACTTC; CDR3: CASSLVGRAKGETQYF
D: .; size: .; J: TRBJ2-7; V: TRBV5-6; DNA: TGTGCCAGCAGCTTGGCAGGGGTAAACGAGCAGTACTTC; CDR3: CASSLAGVNEQYF
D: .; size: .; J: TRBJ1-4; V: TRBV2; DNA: TGTGCCAGCAGCGTCGACAGTCTCAAGCCGGTTAGTGAAAAACTGTTTTTT; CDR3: CASSVDSLKPVSEKLFF
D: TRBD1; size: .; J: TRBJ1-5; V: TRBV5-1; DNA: TGCGCCAGCAGCCTACGGACAGGGGATCAGCCCCAGCATTTT; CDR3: CASSLRTGDQPQHF
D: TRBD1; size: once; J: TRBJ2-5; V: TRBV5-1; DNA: TGCGCCAGCAGCGCTCCAGGGGGCGGCGGAGAGACCCAGTACTTC; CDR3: CASSAPGGGGETQYF
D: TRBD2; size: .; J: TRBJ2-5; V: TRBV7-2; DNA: TGTGCCAGCGGGGCAGGGCTAGCGGGGCAAGAGACCCAGTACTTC; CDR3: CASGAGLAGQETQYF
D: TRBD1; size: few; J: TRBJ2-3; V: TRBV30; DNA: TGTGCCTGGAGTTATACAGGGGCCTACACAGATACGCAGTATTTT; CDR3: CAWSYTGAYTDTQYF
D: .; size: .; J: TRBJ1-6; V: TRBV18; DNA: TGTGCCAGCTCACCTGGGCAGGGTGAGCGTAATTCACCCCTCCACTTT; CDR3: CASSPGQGERNSPLHF
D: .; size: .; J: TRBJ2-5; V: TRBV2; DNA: TGTGCCAGCAGTGAAACGAGGCTAGGCTGGTCGGAGACCCAGTACTTC; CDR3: CASSETRLGWSETQYF
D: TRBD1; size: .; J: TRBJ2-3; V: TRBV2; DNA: TGTGCCAGCAGTATCGACCCCGGGACAGCAGATACGCAGTATTTT; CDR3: CASSIDPGTADTQYF